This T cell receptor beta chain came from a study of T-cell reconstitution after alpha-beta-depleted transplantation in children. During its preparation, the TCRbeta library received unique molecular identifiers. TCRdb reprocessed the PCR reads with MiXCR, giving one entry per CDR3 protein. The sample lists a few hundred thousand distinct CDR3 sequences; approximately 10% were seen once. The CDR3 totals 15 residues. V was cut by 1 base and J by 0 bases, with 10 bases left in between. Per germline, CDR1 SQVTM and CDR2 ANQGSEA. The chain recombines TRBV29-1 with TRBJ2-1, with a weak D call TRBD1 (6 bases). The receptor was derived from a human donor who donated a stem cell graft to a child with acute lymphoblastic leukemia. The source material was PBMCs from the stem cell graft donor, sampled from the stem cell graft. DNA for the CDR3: TGCAGCGTTGAAGGGTGGGGGCTCTCCTACAATGAGCAGTTCTTC. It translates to CSVEGWGLSYNEQFF.